This T cell receptor (beta chain) came from a study of OX40 agonist ivuxolimab in advanced cancers. Germline loops: CDR1 SEHNR, CDR2 FQNEAQ (reference sequence). The V and J ends lost 0 bases and 8 bases respectively, with 11 bases between them. The CDR3 consists of 14 residues. Clones were read by immunoSEQ multiplex PCR, and TCRdb kept only the in-frame ones, dropping some. The sample has roughly 95,000 clones; about nine tenths are singletons. Here the sequenced sample was CD4+ or CD8+ T cells sorted from blood, taken in a trial of the OX40 agonist ivuxolimab. V is TRBV7-9 and J is TRBJ2-1; a weak D match, TRBD1 (5 bases). The receptor was derived from an adult with an advanced solid tumor such as melanoma, head and neck, liver or kidney cancer. The CDR3 loop reads CASSLAFQGDEQFF. The CDR3 nucleotides read TGTGCCAGCAGCTTAGCTTTTCAGGGCGATGAGCAGTTCTTC.